These 25 T cell receptor beta chains were sequenced from one sample in a study of T cell responses to AZD1222 COVID-19 vaccine (dated by TCRdb to about 2021). Receptor libraries were prepared by the immunoSEQ multiplex PCR assay. The clones in this table, taken by TCRdb from immuneACCESS, are in-frame only. Not every clone is retained; where verified, under half of the shortfall comes from an unresolved V gene, and the cause of the rest is unknown. Here the sample has tens of thousands of clones; around nine tenths occur a single time. Less than 7% of the sample is taken by the ten largest. In the paper's terms, the time point label means: baseline before first vaccination. The sequencing used peripheral blood, collected on day 0 of AZD1222 vaccination. The origin of the receptors is an adult in good health.

The chain recombines TRBV5-5 with TRBJ2-7; tentatively, D is TRBD1 or TRBD2 (6 bases each). Germline lookup yields CDR1 SGHKS and CDR2 YYEKEE (reference sequence). This CDR3 is built from 16 residues. The V and J ends lost 6 bases and 0 bases respectively, with 19 bases between them. The CDR3 loop reads CASIAKEGESSYEQYF. CDR3 DNA: TGTGCCAGCATCGCAAAGGAGGGGGAGAGCTCCTACGAGCAGTACTTC.

The J gene is TRBJ1-2, the V gene TRBV10-1; D perhaps matches TRBD1 (5 bases). V dropped 0 bases and J dropped 4 bases, with 6 bases sitting between them. Germline V gene lookup returns CDR1 WNHNN and CDR2 SYGVQD (reference sequence). The CDR3 contains 13 residues. The CDR3 loop is CASSESTAYGYTF. CDR3 sequence (DNA): TGCGCCAGCAGTGAGTCGACAGCCTATGGCTACACCTTC.

The gene calls are TRBV5-1 and TRBJ1-3; D is unclear. This CDR3 contains 13 residues. Germline CDR1 and CDR2: SGHRS and YFSETQ. V dropped 5 bases and J dropped 0 bases, with 6 bases sitting between them. The CDR3 spells CASSYLSGNTIYF. DNA for the CDR3: TGCGCCAGCAGTTATCTCTCTGGAAACACCATATATTTT.

The chain's CDR3 is CASSSPSGDPLSGANVLTF. The CDR3 nucleotides read TGTGCCAGCAGCTCTCCATCGGGAGATCCCCTCTCTGGGGCCAACGTCCTGACTTTC. This chain uses TRBV28 with TRBJ2-6; the D gene is possibly TRBD2 (6 bases). The CDR3 covers 19 residues. Germline loops: CDR1 MDHEN, CDR2 SYDVKM. Trimming took 6 bases from V and 0 from J, leaving 21 bases between them.

This sequence joins TRBV19 and TRBJ1-4; D gene ambiguous. With 8 bases removed from V and 5 bases from J, the gap between germline ends came to 15 bases. Looked up from germline, CDR1 is LNHDA and CDR2 is SQIVND (reference sequence). The CDR3 length is 14 residues. DNA of the CDR3: TGTGCCAGTTCCCTTCCCGGGCTAAATGAAAAACTGTTTTTT. This translates into CASSLPGLNEKLFF.

This chain uses TRBV29-1 with TRBJ1-1; TRBD1 is a possible D gene (6 bases). With 6 bases removed from V and 3 bases from J, the gap between germline ends came to 11 bases. This CDR3 spans 12 amino acids. Germline V gene sequence: CDR1 SQVTM, CDR2 ANQGSEA. The CDR3 DNA reads as TGCAGCGTGGCGGACAGATACACTGAAGCTTTCTTT. Encoded protein: CSVADRYTEAFF. Using reference TRBV29-1 and TRBJ1-1 for the parts outside the CDR3, the full variable domain is SAVISQKPSRDICQRGTSLTIQCQVDSQVTMMFWYRQQPGQSLTLIATANQGSEATYESGFVIDKFPISRPNLTFSTLTVSNMSPEDSSIYLCSVADRYTEAFFGQGTRLTVV.

The genes are TRBV19 and TRBJ1-2; weak D call: TRBD1 (5 bases). Germline V gene sequence: CDR1 LNHDA, CDR2 SQIVND (reference sequence). This CDR3 has 14 residues. V dropped 6 bases and J dropped 4 bases, with 15 bases sitting between them. CDR3 DNA sequence: TGTGCCAGTAGCGGCGGGGGACGGACCTATGGCTACACCTTC. It specifies CASSGGGRTYGYTF.

This clone was counted only a few times. The chain links TRBV19 to TRBJ2-2; D is tentatively TRBD1 or TRBD2 (5 bases each). Germline V gives CDR1 LNHDA, CDR2 SQIVND (reference sequence). The CDR3 length is 15 residues. V was pared by 5 bases and J by 0 bases, with 10 bases between. Here the CDR3 DNA reads TGTGCCAGTAGTTTGAGGGGATCGAACACCGGGGAGCTGTTTTTT. Encoded protein: CASSLRGSNTGELFF.

The chain couples TRBV7-2 to TRBJ2-1; D call uncertain. The V end was cut by 4 bases, the J end by 7 bases, with 8 bases between. This CDR3 comprises 12 residues. Per germline, CDR1 SGHTA and CDR2 FQGNSA. The chain's CDR3 is CASSYRRNEQFF. CDR3 nucleotides: TGTGCCAGCAGCTATAGACGGAATGAGCAGTTCTTC.

For the CDR3, the DNA is TGTGCCATCAGTGAGACCTGGGACGGCAGGGTGGGGGGCTACACCTTC. Protein: CAISETWDGRVGGYTF. The rearrangement links TRBV10-3 to TRBJ1-2; TRBD1 is a possible D gene (5 bases). V lost 2 bases, J lost 8 bases, and 21 bases lay in between. The CDR3 extends over 16 amino acids. Germline V gene data show CDR1 as ENHRY and CDR2 as SYGVKD.

The chain employs TRBV4-1 and TRBJ1-5, with D unresolved. The CDR3 consists of 15 residues. From germline, CDR1 is MGHRA and CDR2 YSYEKL. The ends were cut back, 1 base at V and 2 bases at J, with 9 bases in the middle. The CDR3 region has the DNA TGCGCCAGCAGCCAAGTAGTGAACGGCAATCAGCCCCAGCATTTT. Encoded protein: CASSQVVNGNQPQHF.

The V gene is TRBV28, the J gene TRBJ2-3; the match to TRBD2 covers 10 bases. CDR3 length: 16 residues. With V trimmed by 7 bases and J by 5 bases, 12 bases remained unmatched. Germline V gene sequence: CDR1 MDHEN, CDR2 SYDVKM. CDR3 DNA: TGTGCCAGCAACCTAAGCGGGGGGGCCGGGGAAGATACGCAGTATTTT. Protein sequence: CASNLSGGAGEDTQYF.

This rearrangement joins TRBV7-3 to TRBJ2-1; the match to TRBD2 covers 9 bases. From germline, CDR1 is SGHTA and CDR2 FQGTGA. The V segment lost 5 bases and the J segment 9 bases; nucleotides outside the gene matches: 8. The CDR3 spans 14 residues. DNA for the CDR3: TGTGCCAGCAGCCGAAATGCGGGAGGGTCTGAGCAGTTCTTC. Protein: CASSRNAGGSEQFF.

The CDR3: CASSSISTGNTEAFF. In DNA form, the CDR3 reads TGTGCCAGCAGTTCCATCTCTACCGGGAACACTGAAGCTTTCTTT. The V gene is TRBV28, the J gene TRBJ1-1; unclear D gene. CDR1 MDHEN and CDR2 SYDVKM come from the germline V gene. V lost 4 bases and J lost 1, with 13 bases in between. The CDR3 covers 15 residues.

Turning to this clone: At the DNA level, this CDR3 is encoded by other sequences in the same sample as well. This chain links TRBV5-6 with TRBJ2-7; D is undetermined. The CDR3 loop spans 13 amino acids. The V gene lost 2 bases and the J gene lost 0 bases, with 6 bases spanning the gap. Germline values: CDR1 SGHDT, CDR2 YYEEEE. CDR3 loop: CASSFSSSYEQYF. CDR3 DNA: TGTGCCAGCAGCTTCTCCAGCTCCTACGAGCAGTACTTC. Combining the CDR3 with reference TRBV5-6 and TRBJ2-7 gives the whole variable domain DAGVTQSPTHLIKTRGQQVTLRCSPKSGHDTVSWYQQALGQGPQFIFQYYEEEERQRGNFPDRFSGHQFPNYSSELNVNALLLGDSALYLCASSFSSSYEQYFGPGTRLTVT.

In this sample, this clone turned up once. The chain joins TRBV6-2 or TRBV6-3 to TRBJ1-5; D is unclear. Trimming left V 5 bases short and J 5 bases short, with 13 bases between. In germline, CDR1 is MNHEY, CDR2 SVGEGT. The length of the CDR3 is 14 residues. The CDR3 loop is CASSSLLGYQPQHF. The CDR3 DNA reads as TGTGCCAGCAGTAGTTTGCTGGGGTATCAGCCCCAGCATTTT.

The chain is built from TRBV10-3 and TRBJ1-3; the match to TRBD1 covers 7 bases. The V gene's germline CDR1 is ENHRY and CDR2 SYGVKD. V shed 5 bases and J 0 bases; nucleotides not matched to a gene: 4. This CDR3 contains 15 residues. CDR3 bases: TGTGCCATCAGTCCGGACAGGTCCTCTGGAAACACCATATATTTT. This encodes CAISPDRSSGNTIYF.

The gene calls are TRBV5-4 and TRBJ2-5; D not resolved. V dropped 4 bases and J dropped 0 bases, with 13 bases sitting between them. The germline V gene encodes CDR1 SGHNT and CDR2 YYREEE (reference sequence). CDR3 length: 15 amino acids. CDR3 in DNA: TGTGCCAGCAGCCCGCAGGCGGCCCACCAAGAGACCCAGTACTTC. It specifies CASSPQAAHQETQYF.

This sequence joins TRBV27 and TRBJ2-7; 9 bases align to TRBD1. CDR3 length: 16 residues. Germline V gene sequence: CDR1 MNHEY, CDR2 SMNVEV (reference sequence). The V segment lost 5 bases and the J segment 1 base; nucleotides outside the gene matches: 9. Here the CDR3 DNA reads TGTGCCAGCAGTCCAGGACAGGGGTCGCTATCCTACGAGCAGTACTTC. Amino acid sequence: CASSPGQGSLSYEQYF.

This clone was picked up one time. This chain connects TRBV12-3 or TRBV12-4 to TRBJ1-6; D is undetermined. The CDR3 has 13 residues. Trimming cost V 2 bases and J 10 bases, with 9 bases left between them. The CDR3 reads CASSLSVQSPLHF. CDR3 nucleotide sequence: TGTGCCAGCAGTTTATCCGTTCAGTCACCCCTCCACTTT.

This clone has just a few counts. The CDR3 DNA reads as TGTGCCAGCAGTGGGGCCGCCTATAATTCACCCCTCCACTTT. Its translation is CASSGAAYNSPLHF. The rearrangement uses TRBV6-6 and TRBJ1-6; D possibly corresponds to TRBD1 (5 bases). Trimming took 5 bases from V and 2 from J, leaving 7 bases between them. There are 14 residues in the CDR3. CDR1 is MNHNY, CDR2 SVGAGI, per germline (reference sequence).

The chain combines TRBV28 with TRBJ2-7; D not certain. Deletions cut 8 bases from V and 3 bases from J, with 11 bases between. This CDR3 is 12 amino acids long. Germline V gives CDR1 MDHEN, CDR2 SYDVKM. CDR3 DNA sequence: TGTGCCAGCGGCGGAAAGTACTACGAGCAGTACTTC. Amino acid sequence: CASGGKYYEQYF.

The chain is built from TRBV19 and TRBJ1-1; D is unresolved. The CDR3 loop spans 16 amino acids. Germline CDR1 reads LNHDA; CDR2 reads SQIVND (reference sequence). Trimming left V 8 bases short and J 0 bases short, with 19 bases between. The CDR3, as DNA: TGTGCCAGTCGGAAGTCTTCTTGGACGTTGAACACTGAAGCTTTCTTT. It is translated as CASRKSSWTLNTEAFF.

The chain recombines TRBV3-1 (or the pseudogene TRBV3-2) with TRBJ2-7; D is unresolved. Trimming took off 2 bases at V and 10 bases at J, with 15 bases between the two ends. This CDR3 contains 13 residues. Germline CDR1 and CDR2: LGHDT and YNNKEL (reference sequence). CDR3 in amino acids: CASSQSCAKRQYF. In DNA, the CDR3 is TGTGCCAGCAGCCAAAGCTGTGCTAAACGCCAGTACTTC.

The rearrangement links TRBV4-1 to TRBJ2-6, with D possibly being TRBD1 (7 bases). This CDR3 spans 18 amino acids. V lost 1 base, J lost 1 base, and 14 bases lay in between. Germline V lookup: CDR1 MGHRA, CDR2 YSYEKL. In DNA form, the CDR3 reads TGCGCCAGCAGCCAAGGACAGGGAGGTTTTTCTGGGGCCAACGTCCTGACTTTC. Translated, it gives CASSQGQGGFSGANVLTF.